A selection of T cell receptor beta chains follows, all from one sample in a study of OX40 agonist ivuxolimab in advanced cancers. Data came from immunoSEQ multiplex PCR; TCRdb stores just in-frame clones and leaves some out. Among some 70,000 clones listed, approximately 80% were seen once. This specimen consisted of CD4+ or CD8+ T cells sorted from blood, obtained in a trial of the OX40 agonist ivuxolimab. These receptors were collected from an adult with an advanced solid tumor such as melanoma, head and neck, liver or kidney cancer. The CDR3 runs from the conserved cysteine through the conserved F or W. The D gene is left open where the match is weak. Rows may omit the clone size; those that give it use once, few, many or a size class.

TRBJ2-5,TRBV2,-,-,CASSEGYGQGKTQYF,TGTGCCAGCAGTGAAGGTTATGGACAAGGGAAGACCCAGTACTTC
TRBJ2-2,TRBV11-3,-,-,CASSSFTDTGELFF,TGTGCCAGCAGCTCGTTTACAGATACCGGGGAGCTGTTTTTT
TRBJ2-6,TRBV28,-,TRBD2,CASRAAGALNVLTF,TGTGCCAGCAGAGCAGCGGGGGCCCTCAACGTCCTGACTTTC
TRBJ2-2,TRBV10-1,-,-,CASSESRVAGELFF,TGCGCCAGCAGTGAGTCGAGGGTAGCCGGGGAGCTGTTTTTT
TRBJ1-4,TRBV7-9,-,TRBD1,CASYPGTGIANEKLFF,TGTGCCAGCTACCCGGGGACAGGGATCGCTAATGAAAAACTGTTTTTT
TRBJ1-5,TRBV19,-,TRBD1,CASSSPRTGEQPQHF,TGTGCCAGTAGTAGCCCCCGGACAGGGGAGCAGCCCCAGCATTTT
TRBJ2-1,TRBV7-2,-,-,CASSFSRGEQFF,TGTGCCAGCAGCTTTAGTAGGGGTGAGCAGTTCTTC
TRBJ2-5,TRBV7-9,few,-,CASSSGRRETQYF,TGTGCCAGCAGCTCCGGACGGAGGGAGACCCAGTACTTC
TRBJ1-4,TRBV19,-,-,CASNIQGWSEKLFF,TGTGCCAGTAATATACAGGGTTGGAGTGAAAAACTGTTTTTT
TRBJ2-5,TRBV11-2,-,TRBD1,CASSLLQGVGTQYF,TGTGCCAGCAGCTTACTACAGGGGGTGGGGACCCAGTACTTC
TRBJ2-7,TRBV6-5,-,TRBD1,CASTNDRGSSYEQYF,TGTGCCAGCACCAACGACAGGGGGAGCTCCTACGAGCAGTACTTC
TRBJ1-2,TRBV5-6,-,TRBD1,CASSPRDRPMVGYTF,TGTGCCAGCAGCCCTAGGGACAGGCCAATGGTTGGCTACACCTTC
TRBJ1-5,TRBV15,-,-,CATSRDTAAQNSNQPQHF,TGTGCCACCAGCAGAGATACGGCGGCACAGAATAGCAATCAGCCCCAGCATTTT
TRBJ2-3,TRBV9,-,-,CASSVDPAWGTDTQYF,TGTGCCAGCAGCGTAGATCCAGCGTGGGGCACAGATACGCAGTATTTT
TRBJ1-5,TRBV6-1,-,TRBD1,CASQGANSNQPQHF,TGTGCCAGTCAGGGGGCGAATAGCAATCAGCCCCAGCATTTT
TRBJ2-1,TRBV7-2,-,-,CASSRQNEQFF,TGTGCCAGCAGCCGACAGAATGAGCAGTTCTTC
TRBJ1-5,TRBV6-1,-,-,CASSGGGTESKAQHF,TGTGCCAGCAGTGGCGGAGGGACGGAGTCTAAGGCCCAGCATTTT
TRBJ1-2,TRBV6-1,few,-,CASSLPGGYTF,TGTGCCAGCAGCCTTCCAGGAGGCTACACCTTC
TRBJ1-5,TRBV6-5,few,-,CASSSSDRSAAQHF,TGTGCCAGCAGTTCCTCGGACAGATCAGCCGCCCAGCATTTT
TRBJ2-4,TRBV4-1,-,-,CASSQVQWGAGKNIQYF,TGCGCCAGCAGCCAAGTCCAGTGGGGGGCCGGTAAAAACATTCAGTACTTC
TRBJ2-7,TRBV5-1,-,TRBD1,CASSKTRTGGSYEQYF,TGCGCCAGCAGCAAGACCCGGACAGGGGGTTCCTACGAGCAGTACTTC
TRBJ1-4,TRBV15,-,-,CATSRDFRVGEKLFF,TGTGCCACCAGCAGAGATTTCAGGGTAGGGGAAAAACTGTTTTTT
TRBJ1-6,TRBV18,-,-,CASSPGPVQPLHF,TGTGCCAGCTCACCTGGTCCGGTTCAACCCCTCCACTTT
TRBJ1-3,TRBV4-1,-,TRBD1,CASSRDRGSGNTIYF,TGCGCCAGCAGCCGGGACAGGGGTTCAGGAAACACCATATATTTT
TRBJ2-3,TRBV19,-,-,CASSSQGTSTDTQYF,TGTGCCAGTAGTTCCCAGGGCACTAGCACAGATACGCAGTATTTT
TRBJ2-1,TRBV7-2,-,-,CASSLGGPPEQFF,TGTGCCAGCAGCTTAGGTGGTCCTCCTGAGCAGTTCTTC
TRBJ2-1,TRBV18,-,TRBD2,CASSPPRTSGAGVEQFF,TGTGCCAGCTCACCACCGAGAACTAGCGGGGCGGGAGTTGAGCAGTTCTTC
TRBJ1-1,TRBV5-5,-,-,CASSLRQLLMNTEAFF,TGTGCCAGCAGCTTGAGGCAGCTCCTCATGAACACTGAAGCTTTCTTT
TRBJ2-1,TRBV5-5,once,-,CASSLAVYGYNEQFF,TGTGCCAGCAGCTTGGCCGTTTACGGGTACAATGAGCAGTTCTTC
TRBJ1-3,TRBV5-1,-,TRBD1,CASSLGSGGSGNTIYF,TGCGCCAGCAGCTTGGGCTCAGGGGGCTCTGGAAACACCATATATTTT
TRBJ2-5,TRBV18,-,TRBD1,CASSSRQGKTQYF,TGTGCCAGCTCAAGTCGACAGGGGAAGACCCAGTACTTC
TRBJ2-6,TRBV29-1,-,-,CSVAPQGANVLTF,TGCAGCGTTGCGCCGCAGGGGGCCAACGTCCTGACTTTC
TRBJ1-1,TRBV28,-,-,CASRSGGRAFF,TGTGCCAGCAGGTCCGGGGGACGGGCTTTCTTT
TRBJ1-1,TRBV25-1,-,-,CASSAGGTAGVAFF,TGTGCCAGCAGTGCCGGGGGGACGGCAGGGGTGGCTTTCTTT
TRBJ2-3,TRBV7-2,-,TRBD1,CASSLLITGGTDTQYF,TGTGCCAGCAGCCTACTGATTACAGGGGGAACAGATACGCAGTATTTT
TRBJ1-4,TRBV19,few,-,CASNQGRLNEKLFF,TGTGCCAGTAACCAGGGAAGACTAAATGAAAAACTGTTTTTT
TRBJ1-4,TRBV9,-,-,CASSALGTNEKLFF,TGTGCCAGCAGTGCCCTTGGAACTAATGAAAAACTGTTTTTT
TRBJ1-1,TRBV28,-,TRBD1,CASSLGGTGKKEAFF,TGTGCCAGCAGTTTAGGGGGGACAGGGAAGAAGGAAGCTTTCTTT
TRBJ2-3,TRBV11-2,-,-,CASSLSGSTDTQYF,TGTGCCAGCAGCTTATCTGGGAGCACAGATACGCAGTATTTT
TRBJ2-2,TRBV7-9,-,TRBD2,CASSLTSGNTGELFF,TGTGCCAGCAGCTTAACTAGCGGGAACACCGGGGAGCTGTTTTTT
TRBJ1-6,TRBV18,-,TRBD1,CASSTTGIEAPLHF,TGTGCCAGCTCAACGACAGGGATTGAGGCACCCCTCCACTTT